The 18 T cell receptor beta chains reported below all come from one sample, sequenced in a study of shared clonotypes between healthy human individuals. Produced via immunoSEQ multiplex PCR; TCRdb's table is partial and in-frame only. The sample yields some 2,100,000 clones, 85% to 95% seen once. CD45RO-negative cells were positively selected for CCR7, leaving out terminally differentiated effector memory CD45RA+ cells. Sequenced material: naive CD8+ T cells from PBMCs. All receptors derive from a man between 18 and 29 years old in good health. Some clones in this sample may be carry-over from other donors' samples.

This clone was seen just once. This chain uses TRBV6-1 with TRBJ1-2, with D perhaps TRBD1 (5 bases). Trimming left V 6 bases short and J 4 bases short, with 12 bases between. The germline gives CDR1 MNHNS, CDR2 SASEGT. This CDR3 has 13 amino acids. The CDR3 nucleotides read TGTGCCAGCAGAGAGGGGCTTGGCTATGGCTACACCTTC. It codes for CASREGLGYGYTF.

A word on this clone: The sample contains more than one DNA sequence encoding this CDR3. The rearrangement joins TRBV7-9 to TRBJ1-1; D is unresolved. The CDR3 length is 12 residues. Germline V CDR1 and CDR2: SEHNR, FQNEAQ (reference sequence). Trimming pared 5 bases from V and 5 bases from J, leaving 9 bases between. The chain's CDR3 is CASSPTRTEAFF. The CDR3 DNA reads as TGTGCCAGCAGCCCCACAAGAACTGAAGCTTTCTTT.

The chain employs TRBV15 and TRBJ2-7; D ambiguous. Germline values: CDR1 LNHNV, CDR2 YYDKDF (reference sequence). V was clipped by 5 bases and J by 4 bases, with 15 bases between them. The CDR3 sequence is 14 residues long. This CDR3 reads CATSGEHASYEQYF. CDR3 sequence (DNA): TGTGCCACCAGCGGGGAACACGCTTCGTACGAGCAGTACTTC.

The rearrangement links TRBV11-2 to TRBJ2-1; 10 bases match TRBD2. V shed 5 bases and J 7 bases; nucleotides not matched to a gene: 17. CDR1 SGHAT and CDR2 FQNNGV come from the germline V gene. This CDR3 spans 18 amino acids. CDR3 loop: CASSRRGFSGRNGNEQFF. The CDR3 bases are TGTGCCAGCAGCCGTCGGGGTTTTAGCGGGAGGAATGGGAATGAGCAGTTCTTC.

The chain has TRBV2 and TRBJ2-5; 9 positions match TRBD2. The V and J ends lost 1 base and 2 bases, in that order; junction bases with no gene match: 8. CDR1 and CDR2 (germline): SNHLY, FYNNEI. The CDR3 spans 17 residues. This CDR3 is CASSEVLRREGQETQYF. As DNA, the CDR3 is TGTGCCAGCAGTGAAGTATTACGGCGGGAGGGTCAAGAGACCCAGTACTTC.

The chain has TRBV6-5 and TRBJ2-7; D is perhaps TRBD1 or TRBD2 (5 bases each). CDR3 length: 14 residues. Trimming removed 7 bases at V and 1 base at J, with 14 bases between. The germline CDR1 and CDR2 sequences are MNHEY and SVGAGI. This CDR3 reads CASIPRDGSYEQYF. CDR3 coding DNA: TGTGCCAGCATACCCCGGGACGGTTCCTACGAGCAGTACTTC.

This clone was recorded once. V is TRBV6-4 and J is TRBJ2-1, with 11 nucleotides matching TRBD2. Per the germline V gene, CDR1 is MRHNA and CDR2 is SNTAGT. This CDR3 has 16 amino acids. V lost 0 bases, J lost 5 bases, and 3 bases stayed unmatched. CDR3 sequence: CASSDSPTSGDNEQFF. The CDR3 DNA follows: TGTGCCAGCAGTGACTCGCCGACTAGCGGGGACAATGAGCAGTTCTTC.

Note on this clone: Other DNA sequences in the sample encode the same CDR3. In DNA form, the CDR3 reads TGTGCCAGCAGAGGGCCGGGGGAGCAGTACTTC. As protein: CASRGPGEQYF. The genes are TRBV27 and TRBJ2-7; D might be TRBD2 (5 bases). Trimming shortened V by 6 bases and J by 7 bases, and 10 bases separated the two germline ends. The CDR3 covers 11 residues. Germline CDR1 MNHEY, CDR2 SMNVEV (reference sequence).

The V gene is TRBV9, the J gene TRBJ2-1; D may correspond to TRBD1 or TRBD2 (5 bases each). Trimming took 3 bases from V and 4 from J, leaving 20 bases between them. Germline V gives CDR1 SGDLS, CDR2 YYNGEE. The length of the CDR3 is 17 residues. The CDR3 here is CASSGDRATLPYNEQFF. The CDR3 DNA reads as TGTGCCAGCAGCGGGGACCGGGCCACTCTCCCTTACAATGAGCAGTTCTTC.

The V gene is TRBV2, the J gene TRBJ1-3; D may be TRBD1 (6 bases). The CDR3 consists of 14 residues. CDR1 SNHLY and CDR2 FYNNEI come from the germline V gene. V dropped 1 base and J dropped 7 bases, with 11 bases sitting between them. CDR3 sequence reads: CASSEGGPGNTIYF. The CDR3 DNA reads as TGTGCCAGCAGTGAAGGGGGGCCGGGGAACACCATATATTTT.

The sample holds a few counts of this clone. At the DNA level, this CDR3 is encoded by other sequences in the same sample as well. The chain combines TRBV19 with TRBJ1-1; perhaps TRBD1 as D (5 bases). Looked up from germline, CDR1 is LNHDA and CDR2 is SQIVND (reference sequence). This CDR3 comprises 12 residues. Trimming removed 6 bases at V and 1 base at J, with 6 bases between. The CDR3 region has the DNA TGTGCCAGTAGAACAGGGAACACTGAAGCTTTCTTT. Encoded protein: CASRTGNTEAFF.

This chain uses TRBV14 with TRBJ2-3; 14 bases fit TRBD2. Germline lookup yields CDR1 SGHDN and CDR2 FVKESK. The CDR3 consists of 17 residues. J was trimmed by 5 bases and V by 2 bases; bases with no gene match: 6. The CDR3 DNA is TGTGCCAGCAGCCAAATGACTAGCGGGAGGGCCAAAGATACGCAGTATTTT. This encodes CASSQMTSGRAKDTQYF.

The rearrangement links TRBV6-6 to TRBJ2-5, with 8 bases matching TRBD1. The CDR3 has 16 amino acids. V was pared by 2 bases and J by 2 bases, with 7 bases of the junction left unmatched. Germline CDR1 is MNHNY and CDR2 is SVGAGI (reference sequence). The CDR3 DNA is TGTGCCAGCAGTTACGACAGGGGCACTTCTCAAGAGACCCAGTACTTC. It encodes CASSYDRGTSQETQYF.

The genes are TRBV2 and TRBJ2-3; D gene uncertain. The germline V and J ends were trimmed by 4 bases and 2 bases, with 13 bases remaining between them. The CDR3 spans 15 residues. The germline gives CDR1 SNHLY, CDR2 FYNNEI. CDR3 region: CASSVGILNTDTQYF. The CDR3, as DNA: TGTGCCAGCAGTGTCGGAATCCTCAACACAGATACGCAGTATTTT.

The rearrangement links TRBV28 to TRBJ2-3; 7 bases fit TRBD1. CDR3 length: 14 residues. From germline, CDR1 is MDHEN and CDR2 SYDVKM. V lost 1 base, J lost 5 bases, and 3 bases stayed unmatched. CDR3 protein: CASSLSWTGDTQYF. Here the CDR3 DNA reads TGTGCCAGCAGTTTATCTTGGACAGGAGATACGCAGTATTTT.

V is TRBV23-1 and J is TRBJ2-7; 9 bases align to TRBD1. TRBV23-1 is flagged as an ORF with uncertain function. V shed 6 bases, J shed 3 bases, and the junction held 9 bases outside the gene matches. CDR3 length equals 15 residues. CDR3 sequence (DNA): TGCGCCAGCAGCCACCCCACAGGGGGCTTCTACGAGCAGTACTTC. Translating gives CASSHPTGGFYEQYF.

The chain is built from TRBV11-2 and TRBJ1-1; D is unclear. The germline V gene has CDR1 SGHAT and CDR2 FQNNGV. The V end was cut by 5 bases, the J end by 1 base, with 11 bases between. This CDR3 is built from 14 residues. In DNA, the CDR3 is TGTGCCAGCAGCCCCTATCATCAGAACACTGAAGCTTTCTTT. Protein product: CASSPYHQNTEAFF.

The V gene is TRBV2, the J gene TRBJ1-2, with a possible D match to TRBD1 (5 bases). CDR1 SNHLY and CDR2 FYNNEI come from the germline V gene. The CDR3 length is 14 residues. With 11 bases removed from V and 3 bases from J, the gap between germline ends came to 19 bases. CDR3 in DNA: TGTGCCCCCCGTGGGGGATCTGGAGACTATGGCTACACCTTC. Amino acids: CAPRGGSGDYGYTF.